This T cell receptor beta chain was profiled in a study of T cell responses to AZD1222 COVID-19 vaccine (dated by TCRdb to about 2021). The study in broad terms: A total of around 240 trial participants underwent TCR sequencing, of whom 200 to 220 had received two doses of AZD1222 and some 26 had received two doses of the MenACWY control vaccine. Enrollment into the trials was organized by age into subgroups of 18-55, 56-69 and 70-plus years, and those subgroups contained roughly 150, 30 and 60 TCR-sequenced participants, respectively.

The study at large found these results: CD4 TCRs associated with the vaccine covered the entire spike protein, and the dominant responses were in regions 160-218 and 743-854. Only five or six AZD1222 recipients were SARS-CoV-2 seropositive at baseline, limiting conclusions about previously exposed vaccinees. Spike-specific TCR breadth and depth rose significantly after two AZD1222 doses compared with day 0 and with MenACWY recipients. Participants were mostly white British and included more females than males, and it was suggested by the authors that clonal diversity may have been underestimated. Reportedly, close to half of the unique spike-specific TCRs recognized epitopes lying outside the regions that are mutated in the B.1.351 and B.1.1.7 variants. No day 14 peak-response samples were available, so repertoires were characterized only after the peak T cell response. In the small 56-69-year group, the increase in depth fell short of significance, most likely because of low power.

The CDR3 regions of human TCRbeta chains were analyzed by immunosequencing. The study's processing was this. Repertoire TCRs were checked for matches against a reference library of SARS-CoV-2-specific TCRs that had been generated using the MIRA antigen-specificity platform. Breadth was defined as the fraction of unique TCRs that were SARS-CoV-2-associated, and depth was defined as the fraction of total T cells that were SARS-CoV-2-associated. Using the MIRA data, each spike-specific TCR was assigned both to the spike region to which the TCR was reactive and to a CD4 or CD8 class. Log10-transformed breadth and depth values were compared by one-way ANOVA with Sidak's multiple comparisons tests. TCRdb's version of the immuneACCESS table is confined to in-frame rearrangements and falls short of the full clone set. An unresolved V gene accounts for under half of the shortfall where checked; the remainder is of unknown origin. That table is the source of V, J and clone size, and D and trimming were worked out from the DNA. The sample records some 65,000 clones, 79% of which are singletons. Around 25% of the sample rests with the top ten.

The label giving this sample's time point can be read as: baseline before first vaccination. Per the publication, the treatment or condition label means: meningococcal conjugate vaccine given as trial control. Vaccinee samples were obtained from the UK trials COV001 and COV002, which included a single-blind randomized controlled phase 2/3 trial of AZD1222 (ChAdOx1 nCoV-19) in healthy adults. Trial participant PBMC samples were collected at day 0 and day 28 after the second dose for TCRbeta chain sequencing. Comment on this clone: Its antigen is currently not known. No clone much larger than this one lies a single base away; base qualities are absent.

This TCR derives from an adult in good health. Specimen: peripheral blood, collected on day 0 of MenACWY control vaccination.

The CDR3 protein is CAISGNTFYEQYF. In nucleotides, the sequence is TGTGCCATCAGTGGAAACACTTTCTACGAGCAGTACTTC. The chain links TRBV10-3 with TRBJ2-7, with the D segment identity uncertain. Sequences ENHRY (CDR1) and SYGVKD (CDR2) are obtained from the germline V gene. Taken from cysteine to phenylalanine, the CDR3 has 13 residues. This entry keeps only the CDR3 DNA: 39 bases, framed from base 1. Deletion took 4 bases off V and 3 bases off J, with a span of 10 bases between the germline ends.